One and the same sample provided the 19 T cell receptor beta chains below, sequenced in a study of cytomegalovirus exposure and HLA in healthy donors. PCR involved 60 Vbeta and 13 Jbeta primers. Using immunoSEQ multiplex PCR, the repertoire was profiled, and TCRdb retains in-frame clones only, with some absent. The sample has about 140,000 clones; 65% to 80% are singletons. Sequenced: PBMCs. Receptor source: a human donor in good health.

This chain connects TRBV11-2 to TRBJ1-1; 7 positions agree with TRBD1. CDR3 length: 15 residues. V shed 1 base, J shed 4 bases, and the junction held 6 bases outside the gene matches. Germline lookup yields CDR1 SGHAT and CDR2 FQNNGV. CDR3 sequence reads: CASSLGTGDSTEAFF. For the CDR3, the DNA is TGTGCCAGCAGCTTAGGAACGGGGGACAGCACTGAAGCTTTCTTT.

A single count supports this clone. The chain links TRBV19 to TRBJ1-5; 7 bases match TRBD1. The ends lost 6 bases at V and 2 bases at J; junction bases unmatched: 7. Germline CDR1 LNHDA, CDR2 SQIVND (reference sequence). The CDR3 spans 15 residues. In nucleotides, the CDR3 is TGTGCCAGTAGGGGCTACGACAGGGGCAATCAGCCCCAGCATTTT. It codes for CASRGYDRGNQPQHF.

The chain is built from TRBV5-1 and TRBJ2-1, with 10 bases that match TRBD2. The CDR3 has 15 amino acids. Trimming at V came to 4 bases and at J to 2 bases, leaving 3 bases not matched to a gene. Germline assignment: CDR1 SGHRS and CDR2 YFSETQ. In DNA form, the CDR3 reads TGCGCCAGCAGCCTAGCGGGAGTGGCCTACAATGAGCAGTTCTTC. Encoded protein: CASSLAGVAYNEQFF.

The chain combines TRBV21-1 with TRBJ1-1. TRBV21-1 is tagged as a pseudogene. The CDR3 totals 16 residues. The CDR3 DNA reads TGTGCCAGCAGCAAAGGCCTGGGGGGAATGAACACTGAAGCTTTCTTT. It codes for CASSKGLGGMNTEAFF.

As DNA, the CDR3 is TGTGCCATCAGCCAGACTAGCGGGAGAGGGTGGACCCAGTACTTC. Protein: CAISQTSGRGWTQYF. The chain recombines TRBV10-3 with TRBJ2-5; TRBD2 matches at 12 bases. The CDR3 is 15 amino acids. V was clipped by 6 bases and J by 7 bases; unmatched bases: 9. The germline CDR1 and CDR2 sequences are ENHRY and SYGVKD.

This clone was found a few times. This chain uses TRBV2 with TRBJ1-1; no definite D call. V lost 7 bases and J lost 5, with 11 bases in between. Germline V lookup: CDR1 SNHLY, CDR2 FYNNEI. The CDR3 loop spans 12 amino acids. In DNA, the CDR3 is TGTGCCAGCAACCACAGAGGGACTGAAGCTTTCTTT. This codes for CASNHRGTEAFF.

This sequence joins TRBV7-9 and TRBJ2-7, with a tentative D call TRBD1 (6 bases). This CDR3 comprises 16 residues. V lost 5 bases to trimming and J lost 0 bases, with 17 bases between them. Germline V gene lookup returns CDR1 SEHNR and CDR2 FQNEAQ (reference sequence). In DNA, the CDR3 is TGTGCCAGCAGCAGAGAACAGGGCCTCGGCTCCTACGAGCAGTACTTC. Translation: CASSREQGLGSYEQYF. Full variable domain (rest looked up from reference TRBV7-9 and TRBJ2-7): DTGVSQNPRHKITKRGQNVTFRCDPISEHNRLYWYRQTLGQGPEFLTYFQNEAQLEKSRLLSDRFSAERPKGSFSTLEIQRTEQGDSAMYLCASSREQGLGSYEQYFGPGTRLTVT.

This clone was observed a few times. This sequence joins TRBV18 and TRBJ2-7, with D maybe TRBD2 (7 bases). Trimming took 3 bases from V and 4 from J, leaving 13 bases between them. The CDR3 totals 14 residues. Germline loops: CDR1 KGHSH, CDR2 LQKENI. The CDR3: CASSPGGGRYEQYF. CDR3 DNA sequence: TGTGCCAGCTCACCGGGGGGCGGGAGATACGAGCAGTACTTC.

In nucleotides, the CDR3 is TGTGCCAGCGGAAAAAAAGGAGGGGCCCTCACTGAAGCTTTCTTT. As protein: CASGKKGGALTEAFF. The chain is built from TRBV11-2 and TRBJ1-1; weak D call: TRBD1 (5 bases). The CDR3 is 15 amino acids. The ends were cut back, 8 bases at V and 4 bases at J, with 20 bases in the middle. Germline V gene sequence: CDR1 SGHAT, CDR2 FQNNGV.

This sequence joins TRBV19 and TRBJ2-6; 9 bases are a match to TRBD1. The V and J ends lost 5 bases and 4 bases, in that order; junction bases with no gene match: 9. This CDR3 contains 17 residues. The germline V gene has CDR1 LNHDA and CDR2 SQIVND (reference sequence). The DNA for the CDR3 is TGTGCCAGTAGTCCTCGGACAGGGGTTTTAGGGGCCAACGTCCTGACTTTC. Amino acid sequence: CASSPRTGVLGANVLTF.

This chain joins TRBV19 and TRBJ2-5; 7 positions agree with TRBD1. The ends lost 6 bases at V and 5 bases at J; junction bases unmatched: 3. Per germline, CDR1 LNHDA and CDR2 SQIVND (reference sequence). The CDR3 runs to 12 residues. The CDR3 region has the DNA TGTGCCAGTAGGACAGGGACGGAGACCCAGTACTTC. It codes for CASRTGTETQYF.

The chain joins TRBV5-1 to TRBJ2-5; the D gene is possibly TRBD1 (6 bases). The CDR3 totals 13 residues. The germline gives CDR1 SGHRS, CDR2 YFSETQ. V lost 4 bases to trimming and J lost 4 bases, with 11 bases between them. The CDR3 is CASSPGETETQYF. The CDR3 bases are TGCGCCAGCAGCCCAGGGGAGACAGAGACCCAGTACTTC.

The chain combines TRBV18 with TRBJ2-5; the D gene is possibly TRBD2 (5 bases). In germline, CDR1 is KGHSH, CDR2 LQKENI. Trimming stripped 0 bases from V and 2 bases from J, with 7 bases between. The CDR3 runs to 14 residues. CDR3 residues: CASSPPGLQETQYF. CDR3 nucleotide sequence: TGTGCCAGCTCACCACCCGGACTTCAAGAGACCCAGTACTTC.

The chain combines TRBV10-2 with TRBJ2-2; D might be TRBD2 (5 bases). Trimming cost V 9 bases and J 3 bases, with 14 bases left between them. CDR3 length: 14 amino acids. CDR1 and CDR2 (germline): WSHSY, SAAADI. In nucleotides, the CDR3 is TGCGCCAGGGTCCCGGGAAGCGACACCGGGGAGCTGTTTTTT. It is translated as CARVPGSDTGELFF.

V usage is TRBV28 and J usage is TRBJ2-6, with D possibly TRBD1 on 6 matching bases. V was trimmed by 6 bases and J by 1 base, leaving 13 bases between them. The CDR3 has 16 amino acids. Germline-derived CDR1 and CDR2 are MDHEN and SYDVKM. CDR3 amino acids: CASRVLQGSGANVLTF. CDR3 coding DNA: TGTGCCAGCAGGGTATTACAGGGTTCTGGGGCCAACGTCCTGACTTTC.

The chain employs TRBV6-4 and TRBJ2-3; unclear D gene. Germline V lookup: CDR1 MRHNA, CDR2 SNTAGT. V was pared by 0 bases and J by 2 bases, with 12 bases between. This CDR3 is built from 16 residues. The CDR3: CASSDSKFATTDTQYF. CDR3 bases: TGTGCCAGCAGTGACTCGAAATTTGCTACCACAGATACGCAGTATTTT.

The V gene is TRBV12-5, the J gene TRBJ2-2; 10 bases are a match to TRBD1. Germline V CDR1 and CDR2: LGHNT, FRNRAP. The V and J ends lost 5 bases and 7 bases, in that order; junction bases with no gene match: 7. The CDR3 runs 15 residues. The CDR3 loop reads CASGTTGGAFGELFF. As DNA, the CDR3 is TGTGCTAGTGGTACGACAGGGGGCGCCTTCGGGGAGCTGTTTTTT.

This clone was detected a few times. The chain couples TRBV6-1 to TRBJ1-6, with no clear D. The V gene's germline CDR1 is MNHNS and CDR2 SASEGT. V was pared by 3 bases and J by 9 bases, with 9 bases between. This CDR3 is 13 amino acids long. For the CDR3, the DNA is TGTGCCAGCAGTGACGCTCGGGTTTCACCCCTCCACTTT. Its protein product is CASSDARVSPLHF.

V gene TRBV19 combines with J gene TRBJ1-2; TRBD1 matches at 11 bases. Germline V lookup: CDR1 LNHDA, CDR2 SQIVND (reference sequence). The trim removed 6 bases at V and 6 bases at J, leaving 3 bases unmatched. This CDR3 is 13 amino acids long. The CDR3 reads CASRRTGGHGYTF. CDR3 bases: TGTGCCAGTAGGAGGACAGGGGGCCATGGCTACACCTTC.